These T cell receptor beta chains were read from a single sample in a study of cytomegalovirus exposure and HLA in healthy donors. Clones were sequenced by immunoSEQ multiplex PCR, and TCRdb holds only the in-frame ones, with some missing. The sample includes about 58,000 clones, roughly nine tenths of them seen just once. Specimen: PBMCs. The receptor set was obtained from a man younger than 35 in good health and CMV-seronegative. Each CDR3 is given with its conserved first and last residue. Fields, in order: J gene, V gene, D gene, clone size, CDR3 DNA, CDR3 protein. The D gene is left open where the match is weak. Size is stated for part of the rows, as once, few or many counts, or as a class when the clone is expanded.

J gene: TRBJ1-1
V gene: TRBV4-1
D gene: -
clone size: -
CDR3 DNA: TGCGCCAGCAGCCAAGACCCGGGAATGAACACTGAAGCTTTCTTT
CDR3 protein: CASSQDPGMNTEAFF

J gene: TRBJ2-7
V gene: TRBV15
D gene: TRBD1
clone size: once
CDR3 DNA: TGTGCCACCAGCGGACCCGGGACAGGGTCGGTCGAGCAGTACTTC
CDR3 protein: CATSGPGTGSVEQYF

J gene: TRBJ2-1
V gene: TRBV7-9
D gene: TRBD2
clone size: -
CDR3 DNA: TGTGCCAGCAGCTTAGGGGATGGGAGGGCCTACAATGAGCAGTTCTTC
CDR3 protein: CASSLGDGRAYNEQFF

J gene: TRBJ1-1
V gene: TRBV15
D gene: -
clone size: -
CDR3 DNA: TGTGCCACCAGCAGAGATCGGTCCGGGGAGGGAGACACTGAAGCTTTCTTT
CDR3 protein: CATSRDRSGEGDTEAFF

J gene: TRBJ2-2
V gene: TRBV5-1
D gene: -
clone size: -
CDR3 DNA: TGCGCCAGCAGCTTGAGGACAGCCGACAACGGGGAGCTGTTTTTT
CDR3 protein: CASSLRTADNGELFF

J gene: TRBJ2-3
V gene: TRBV12-5
D gene: TRBD2
clone size: -
CDR3 DNA: TGTGCTAGTGGTTTGGTACGCGACGGGAGGAAAACCACAGATACGCAGTATTTT
CDR3 protein: CASGLVRDGRKTTDTQYF

J gene: TRBJ2-3
V gene: TRBV19
D gene: -
clone size: few
CDR3 DNA: TGTGCCAGTAGTATAGGTTTAATGGATACGCAGTATTTT
CDR3 protein: CASSIGLMDTQYF

J gene: TRBJ2-1
V gene: TRBV4-1
D gene: -
clone size: -
CDR3 DNA: TGCGCCAGCAGCCAAGACATCTACAATGAGCAGTTCTTC
CDR3 protein: CASSQDIYNEQFF

J gene: TRBJ1-2
V gene: TRBV6-5
D gene: -
clone size: -
CDR3 DNA: TGTGCCAGCAGAACATCATCGGGGTCCTATGGCTACACCTTC
CDR3 protein: CASRTSSGSYGYTF

J gene: TRBJ1-5
V gene: TRBV27
D gene: -
clone size: -
CDR3 DNA: TGTGCCAGCAGCCTGGGGGGTCTTCAGCCCCAGCATTTT
CDR3 protein: CASSLGGLQPQHF

J gene: TRBJ1-2
V gene: TRBV28
D gene: -
clone size: -
CDR3 DNA: TGTGCCAGCAGTTTAATAGCCCGCAGGGGCTATGGCTACACCTTC
CDR3 protein: CASSLIARRGYGYTF

J gene: TRBJ2-3
V gene: TRBV27
D gene: TRBD2
clone size: -
CDR3 DNA: TGTGCCAGCAGTTTCTCCTGGGAGGGCCGCGATACGCAGTATTTT
CDR3 protein: CASSFSWEGRDTQYF

J gene: TRBJ2-7
V gene: TRBV6-5
D gene: TRBD2
clone size: -
CDR3 DNA: TGTGCCAGCAGTTACCTAGCGGGAGGATTGTCCTACGAGCAGTACTTC
CDR3 protein: CASSYLAGGLSYEQYF

J gene: TRBJ2-7
V gene: TRBV6-5
D gene: -
clone size: -
CDR3 DNA: TGTGCCAGCAGTTACAGAGGGATGGGCATGGGTGAGCAGTACTTC
CDR3 protein: CASSYRGMGMGEQYF

J gene: TRBJ2-7
V gene: TRBV28
D gene: -
clone size: few
CDR3 DNA: TGTGCCAGCAGTTTCCTCCGGAGCTCCTACGAGCAGTACTTC
CDR3 protein: CASSFLRSSYEQYF

J gene: TRBJ2-1
V gene: TRBV4-3
D gene: -
clone size: -
CDR3 DNA: TGCGCCAGCAGCCGAGACCCCTGGAGCTCCTACAATGAGCAGTTCTTC
CDR3 protein: CASSRDPWSSYNEQFF

J gene: TRBJ2-2
V gene: TRBV2
D gene: -
clone size: -
CDR3 DNA: TGTGCCAGCAGTGGGGGTGGAGGTCCTCCATCGACCGGGGAGCTGTTTTTT
CDR3 protein: CASSGGGGPPSTGELFF

J gene: TRBJ1-1
V gene: TRBV7-9
D gene: TRBD1
clone size: -
CDR3 DNA: TGTGCCAGCAGCTTAGGTTCAAGGACAGGCGGGAACACTGAAGCTTTCTTT
CDR3 protein: CASSLGSRTGGNTEAFF

J gene: TRBJ2-1
V gene: TRBV4-1
D gene: TRBD1
clone size: -
CDR3 DNA: TGCGCCAGCAGCCTTAACAGGGGGCTGAATGAGCAGTTCTTC
CDR3 protein: CASSLNRGLNEQFF

J gene: TRBJ2-7
V gene: TRBV18
D gene: TRBD2
clone size: -
CDR3 DNA: TGTGCCAGCTCACCAGCCACTAGCGCCACCCAAGCCTACGAGCAGTACTTC
CDR3 protein: CASSPATSATQAYEQYF

J gene: TRBJ1-3
V gene: TRBV5-4
D gene: -
clone size: -
CDR3 DNA: TGTGCCAGCAGCTTGGGGGGGCCTGGAAACACCATATATTTT
CDR3 protein: CASSLGGPGNTIYF

J gene: TRBJ2-3
V gene: TRBV7-2
D gene: TRBD1
clone size: -
CDR3 DNA: TGTGCCAGCAGCTTCCGGACAGGGCCGGATACGCAGTATTTT
CDR3 protein: CASSFRTGPDTQYF

J gene: TRBJ2-1
V gene: TRBV6-1
D gene: TRBD2
clone size: -
CDR3 DNA: TGTGCCAGCAGTGTCATGGGACTAGCGATCCCCGAAGAGCAGTTCTTC
CDR3 protein: CASSVMGLAIPEEQFF

J gene: TRBJ2-1
V gene: TRBV19
D gene: TRBD2
clone size: -
CDR3 DNA: TGTGCCAGTAGTGCGGGACTAGCGAATGAGCAGTTCTTC
CDR3 protein: CASSAGLANEQFF

J gene: TRBJ2-7
V gene: TRBV7-9
D gene: -
clone size: -
CDR3 DNA: TGTGCCAGCAGCATGACGACAGAGAGCTCCTACGAGCAGTACTTC
CDR3 protein: CASSMTTESSYEQYF

J gene: TRBJ2-7
V gene: TRBV13
D gene: TRBD2
clone size: -
CDR3 DNA: TGTGCCAGCAGCTTAGGCGGGTGGGGACTAGCGGGAGAAGCAACCTACGAGCAGTACTTC
CDR3 protein: CASSLGGWGLAGEATYEQYF

J gene: TRBJ2-3
V gene: TRBV5-1
D gene: -
clone size: -
CDR3 DNA: TGCGCCAGCAGCTCGGGGTTCCACAGGGCAGATACGCAGTATTTT
CDR3 protein: CASSSGFHRADTQYF

J gene: TRBJ2-7
V gene: TRBV11-3
D gene: TRBD2
clone size: -
CDR3 DNA: TGTGCCAGCAGCCCGGCCACAACTCTGAGCGGGGGGGAGCAGTACTTC
CDR3 protein: CASSPATTLSGGEQYF

J gene: TRBJ2-1
V gene: TRBV7-9
D gene: -
clone size: -
CDR3 DNA: TGTGCCAGCAATGGTAGTGAGCAGTTCTTC
CDR3 protein: CASNGSEQFF

J gene: TRBJ2-3
V gene: TRBV27
D gene: -
clone size: -
CDR3 DNA: TGTGCCAGCAGGGACTCTAGGGTTTTGACAGATACGCAGTATTTT
CDR3 protein: CASRDSRVLTDTQYF

J gene: TRBJ1-1
V gene: TRBV15
D gene: -
clone size: -
CDR3 DNA: TGTGCCACCAGCAGAGATCCCAGGGCGAAGACTGAAGCTTTCTTT
CDR3 protein: CATSRDPRAKTEAFF

J gene: TRBJ2-4
V gene: TRBV27
D gene: TRBD1
clone size: -
CDR3 DNA: TGTGCCAGCAGCCCGACAGGGGGCCTCAAAAACATTCAGTACTTC
CDR3 protein: CASSPTGGLKNIQYF

J gene: TRBJ2-7
V gene: TRBV11-2
D gene: -
clone size: -
CDR3 DNA: TGTGCCAGCAGCTTGGGGACATTCAGCTCCTACGAGCAGTACTTC
CDR3 protein: CASSLGTFSSYEQYF

J gene: TRBJ2-2
V gene: TRBV28
D gene: TRBD2
clone size: -
CDR3 DNA: TGTGCCAGCAGTTTTTCCCAGAGCGGGAGCGGGGACACCGGGGAGCTGTTTTTT
CDR3 protein: CASSFSQSGSGDTGELFF

J gene: TRBJ2-3
V gene: TRBV6-4
D gene: TRBD2
clone size: -
CDR3 DNA: TGTGCCAGCTGGTTGTGGCGGGAGGAAACAGATACGCAGTATTTT
CDR3 protein: CASWLWREETDTQYF

J gene: TRBJ1-4
V gene: TRBV7-9
D gene: TRBD1
clone size: few
CDR3 DNA: TGTGCCAGCAGCCTGGGACAGCTGCATGAAAAACTGTTTTTT
CDR3 protein: CASSLGQLHEKLFF

J gene: TRBJ1-1
V gene: TRBV4-2
D gene: TRBD1
clone size: once
CDR3 DNA: TGTGCCAGCAGCTCCGGCAGGGGGCGGGAGAACACTGAAGCTTTCTTT
CDR3 protein: CASSSGRGRENTEAFF

J gene: TRBJ1-1
V gene: TRBV30
D gene: TRBD1
clone size: -
CDR3 DNA: TGTGCCTGGAGTAAATTTCAGGGGGTCACTGAAGCTTTCTTT
CDR3 protein: CAWSKFQGVTEAFF

J gene: TRBJ2-7
V gene: TRBV7-9
D gene: TRBD2
clone size: few
CDR3 DNA: TGTGCCAGCAGCTTAAGGACTAGTAGGGACGAGCAGTACTTC
CDR3 protein: CASSLRTSRDEQYF

J gene: TRBJ2-1
V gene: TRBV14
D gene: -
clone size: -
CDR3 DNA: TGTGCCAGCAGCCCCTCCCGAGCTAGCGTGGAAAATGAGCAGTTCTTC
CDR3 protein: CASSPSRASVENEQFF

J gene: TRBJ2-7
V gene: TRBV15
D gene: TRBD2
clone size: once
CDR3 DNA: TGTGCCACCAGCAGTATAGCGGGAGGCCGCCACGAGCAGTACTTC
CDR3 protein: CATSSIAGGRHEQYF

J gene: TRBJ2-1
V gene: TRBV5-1
D gene: -
clone size: -
CDR3 DNA: TGCGCCAGCAGCTACTACTACAGCGGTTACAATGAGCAGTTCTTC
CDR3 protein: CASSYYYSGYNEQFF

J gene: TRBJ2-7
V gene: TRBV6-1
D gene: TRBD1
clone size: -
CDR3 DNA: TGTGCCAGCAGAAGGACAGGGGGCGAGCAGTACTTC
CDR3 protein: CASRRTGGEQYF

J gene: TRBJ2-1
V gene: TRBV19
D gene: -
clone size: -
CDR3 DNA: TGTGCCAGTCAGTATAGAGGGAGGAACAATGAGCAGTTCTTC
CDR3 protein: CASQYRGRNNEQFF

J gene: TRBJ1-1
V gene: TRBV7-8
D gene: -
clone size: -
CDR3 DNA: TGTGCCAGCAGCTTTCGGGGGAACACTGAAGCTTTCTTT
CDR3 protein: CASSFRGNTEAFF

J gene: TRBJ2-5
V gene: TRBV19
D gene: TRBD1
clone size: -
CDR3 DNA: TGTGCCAGTAGTATCGACAGGGGAGAGACCCAGTACTTC
CDR3 protein: CASSIDRGETQYF

J gene: TRBJ2-1
V gene: TRBV9
D gene: -
clone size: -
CDR3 DNA: TGTGCCAGCAGCGTAGCGTCTAGCGCAAGCTCCTACAATGAGCAGTTCTTC
CDR3 protein: CASSVASSASSYNEQFF

J gene: TRBJ2-1
V gene: TRBV6-5
D gene: TRBD2
clone size: -
CDR3 DNA: TGTGCCAGCAGTTACGGCTCCGGGAGGGCCGACAATGAGCAGTTCTTC
CDR3 protein: CASSYGSGRADNEQFF

J gene: TRBJ1-1
V gene: TRBV5-5
D gene: TRBD1
clone size: -
CDR3 DNA: TGTGCCAGCAATGTACAGGGGATGAACACTGAAGCTTTCTTT
CDR3 protein: CASNVQGMNTEAFF

J gene: TRBJ2-5
V gene: TRBV5-1
D gene: TRBD1
clone size: -
CDR3 DNA: TGCGCCAGCAGCTTGCTCCGGGACAGGGGCCAAGAGACCCAGTACTTC
CDR3 protein: CASSLLRDRGQETQYF

J gene: TRBJ1-4
V gene: TRBV7-6
D gene: -
clone size: -
CDR3 DNA: TGTGCCAGCAGCTTGCCGGGGGATGAAAAACTGTTTTTT
CDR3 protein: CASSLPGDEKLFF

J gene: TRBJ2-7
V gene: TRBV30
D gene: TRBD1
clone size: -
CDR3 DNA: TGTGCCTGCCGGGACAGGGTAGGCGAGCAGTACTTC
CDR3 protein: CACRDRVGEQYF

J gene: TRBJ1-1
V gene: TRBV11-1
D gene: TRBD1
clone size: once
CDR3 DNA: TGTGCCAGCTCCGTCCGGCCGGGACAGGGACTGAACACTGAAGCTTTCTTT
CDR3 protein: CASSVRPGQGLNTEAFF

J gene: TRBJ2-3
V gene: TRBV5-1
D gene: TRBD2
clone size: -
CDR3 DNA: TGCGCCAGCAGCTTTCCGCGGGAGGGCTCAGATACGCAGTATTTT
CDR3 protein: CASSFPREGSDTQYF

J gene: TRBJ2-3
V gene: TRBV28
D gene: TRBD1
clone size: few
CDR3 DNA: TGTGCCAGCAGTTTCGGGACAGGGCGGACGGATACGCAGTATTTT
CDR3 protein: CASSFGTGRTDTQYF